A single sample gave rise to the 5 T cell receptor beta chains below, sequenced in a study of STAT5B mutations in CD4+ large granular lymphocyte leukemia. Measured with immunoSEQ multiplex PCR; TCRdb has only the in-frame clones, and not every one. The data hold 25,000 to 30,000 clones, with approximately 75% observed a single time. What was sequenced was CD4+ T cells from blood buffy coats. The origin of the receptors is a human donor in good health.

The J gene is TRBJ1-2, the V gene TRBV11-2; D may be TRBD1 (5 bases). V lost 1 base, J lost 7 bases, and 10 bases lay in between. The CDR3 extends over 13 amino acids. The germline V gene encodes CDR1 SGHAT and CDR2 FQNNGV. The CDR3 spells CASSLGGTAGYTF. The CDR3 region has the DNA TGTGCCAGCAGCTTAGGGGGGACGGCTGGCTACACCTTC.

Here the CDR3 DNA reads TGTGCCAGCAGTTACTCGTATTCCCAAGAGACCCAGTACTTC. It is translated as CASSYSYSQETQYF. The rearrangement joins TRBV6-5 to TRBJ2-5; D ambiguous. This CDR3 contains 14 residues. CDR1 MNHEY and CDR2 SVGAGI come from the germline V gene. Trimming took off 0 bases at V and 1 base at J, with 6 bases between the two ends.

The chain joins TRBV5-1 to TRBJ2-2; 7 bases are a match to TRBD2. V lost 5 bases to trimming and J lost 1 base; unmatched junction nucleotides: 5. The CDR3 sequence is 15 residues long. Germline V gene data show CDR1 as SGHRS and CDR2 as YFSETQ. This CDR3 is CASSRRELNTGELFF. The DNA of the CDR3 is TGCGCCAGCAGTCGGCGGGAGTTGAACACCGGGGAGCTGTTTTTT. Complete variable domain (other parts from reference TRBV5-1 and TRBJ2-2): KAGVTQTPRYLIKTRGQQVTLSCSPISGHRSVSWYQQTPGQGLQFLFEYFSETQRNKGNFPGRFSGRQFSNSRSEMNVSTLELGDSALYLCASSRRELNTGELFFGEGSRLTVL.

This chain uses TRBV5-6 with TRBJ1-6; D gene uncertain. V was trimmed by 6 bases and J by 9 bases, leaving 13 bases between them. Per germline, CDR1 SGHDT and CDR2 YYEEEE. The CDR3 length is 13 residues. The CDR3 is CASNVRVASPLHF. The CDR3 DNA is TGTGCCAGCAACGTCCGGGTGGCTTCACCCCTCCACTTT.

This clone was observed a single time. This rearrangement joins TRBV7-6 to TRBJ1-1; TRBD1 agrees at 9 bases. Germline CDR1 reads SGHVS; CDR2 reads FNYEAQ. The J segment lost 8 bases and the V segment lost 4 bases, leaving 8 bases of the junction unmatched. The CDR3 has 14 residues. The CDR3 sequence is CASSSPEQGAEAFF. CDR3 in DNA: TGTGCCAGCAGCTCACCTGAACAGGGGGCCGAAGCTTTCTTT. Using reference TRBV7-6 and TRBJ1-1 for the parts outside the CDR3, the full variable domain is GAGVSQSPRYKVTKRGQDVALRCDPISGHVSLYWYRQALGQGPEFLTYFNYEAQQDKSGLPNDRFSAERPEGSISTLTIQRTEQRDSAMYRCASSSPEQGAEAFFGQGTRLTVV.